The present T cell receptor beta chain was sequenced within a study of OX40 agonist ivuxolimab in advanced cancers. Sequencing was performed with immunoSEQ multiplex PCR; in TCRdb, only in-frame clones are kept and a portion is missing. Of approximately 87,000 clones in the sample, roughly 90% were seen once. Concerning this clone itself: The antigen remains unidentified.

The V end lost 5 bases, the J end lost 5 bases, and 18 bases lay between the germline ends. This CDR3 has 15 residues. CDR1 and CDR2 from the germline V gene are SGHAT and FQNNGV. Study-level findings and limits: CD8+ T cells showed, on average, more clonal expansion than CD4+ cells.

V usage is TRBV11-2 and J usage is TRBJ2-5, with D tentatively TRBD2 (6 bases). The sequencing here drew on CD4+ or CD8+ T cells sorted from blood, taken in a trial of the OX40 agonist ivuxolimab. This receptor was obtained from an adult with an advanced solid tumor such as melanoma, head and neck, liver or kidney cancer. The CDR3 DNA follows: TGTGCCAGCAGCCCCCGGGCGGGAAGGGACGAGACCCAGTACTTC. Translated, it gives CASSPRAGRDETQYF.